This T cell receptor (beta chain) was profiled in a study of a mutant IDH1 vaccine in newly diagnosed glioma. Study-wide background: Investigators started vaccination 4-6 weeks after radiotherapy alone, or with temozolomide cycles. Sex among treated patients split about 60% male, roughly 38% female; mean age was about 40 years.

Whole-study findings and limits: Induction of immune responses by the vaccine occurred in just under 95% of patients. Pseudoprogression seemed unlinked to shifts in top peripheral T cell clonotypes.

Comments on this clone: What it recognizes is unknown.

Time point: week 5, during vaccination. Each dose of the vaccine consisted of 300 ug of mutant IDH1 20-mer peptide, with topical imiquimod. Data came from immunoSEQ multiplex PCR; TCRdb stores just in-frame clones and leaves some out. The sample holds about 26,000 clones, more than 60% seen once. Germline V gives CDR1 SNHLY, CDR2 FYNNEI. CDR3 length equals 13 residues. V gave up 6 bases and J gave up 5 bases, with 13 bases separating them. J is TRBJ1-1 and V is TRBV2; perhaps TRBD1 as D (6 bases). The TCR was taken from a man aged 35-49 years with glioma. Some clones in this sample may be carry-over from other donors' samples. This sample comprised PBMCs, obtained from a glioma patient whose treatment included an IDH1 peptide vaccine. The CDR3 loop is CASRLGAETEAFF. CDR3 bases: TGTGCCAGCAGACTGGGGGCAGAGACTGAAGCTTTCTTT.